What follows are 24 T cell receptor beta chains derived from one specimen sequenced in a study of blood T cell repertoires in COVID-19. Assay: immunoSEQ multiplex PCR; the TCRdb copy retains only in-frame clones and omits some. The sample has fewer than 120,000 clones, 75% to 80% seen once. Sequencing used peripheral blood. These receptors came from a woman older than 75 with active or convalescent COVID-19.

This clone was detected only once. This rearrangement joins TRBV14 to TRBJ1-1, with a weak D call TRBD1 (5 bases). In germline, CDR1 is SGHDN, CDR2 FVKESK. This CDR3 contains 17 residues. V dropped 3 bases and J dropped 4 bases, with 21 bases sitting between them. The CDR3 here is CASSQITTGLRITEAFF. CDR3 DNA sequence: TGTGCCAGCAGCCAGATAACGACGGGACTCCGAATCACTGAAGCTTTCTTT. The complete variable domain, with remaining parts taken from reference TRBV14 and TRBJ1-1, reads EAGVTQFPSHSVIEKGQTVTLRCDPISGHDNLYWYRRVMGKEIKFLLHFVKESKQDESGMPNNRFLAERTGGTYSTLKVQPAELEDSGVYFCASSQITTGLRITEAFFGQGTRLTVV.

This clone has just a few counts. The V and J genes are TRBV9 and TRBJ2-7; TRBD1 matches 9 bases. Looked up from germline, CDR1 is SGDLS and CDR2 is YYNGEE. The CDR3 totals 15 residues. V trimming: 1 base; J trimming: 3 bases; junction bases outside the gene matches: 5. The CDR3 bases are TGTGCCAGCAGCGTACGCCCGGGACAGGGCTACGAGCAGTACTTC. The encoded protein is CASSVRPGQGYEQYF.

CDR3 bases: TGCGCCAGCAGTCAAGGACAGACGAGCTCCTACAATGAGCAGTTCTTC. Its translation: CASSQGQTSSYNEQFF. The rearrangement joins TRBV23-1 to TRBJ2-1; D may be TRBD1 (6 bases). TRBV23-1 is given ORF status, its function remaining uncertain. Trimming removed 2 bases at V and 0 bases at J, with 11 bases between. CDR3 size: 16 residues.

Many counts were recorded for this clone. The chain employs TRBV11-2 and TRBJ1-2; 8 bases map to TRBD1. Losses at the gene ends were 1 base for V and 8 bases for J; bases not matched to a gene: 6. Per the germline V gene, CDR1 is SGHAT and CDR2 is FQNNGV. This CDR3 region has 14 residues. CDR3 DNA sequence: TGTGCCAGCAGCTTAGCCCAGGGGGCAGAAGGCTACACCTTC. This gives the protein CASSLAQGAEGYTF. Together with reference TRBV11-2 and TRBJ1-2, the CDR3 gives the full variable domain: EAGVAQSPRYKIIEKRQSVAFWCNPISGHATLYWYQQILGQGPKLLIQFQNNGVVDDSQLPKDRFSAERLKGVDSTLKIQPAKLEDSAVYLCASSLAQGAEGYTFGSGTRLTVV.

A single count supports this clone. CDR3 in DNA: TGTGCCTGGAATCCCGGTGGAGAGACCCAGTACTTC. Translating gives CAWNPGGETQYF. This sequence joins TRBV30 and TRBJ2-5; the D is unclear. This CDR3 has 12 residues. CDR1 and CDR2 (germline): GTSNPN, SVGIG (reference sequence). V lost 4 bases and J lost 4, with 10 bases in between.

The CDR3 protein is CASTQTGGPVAFF. The CDR3, as DNA: TGTGCCAGCACCCAAACAGGGGGCCCCGTAGCTTTCTTT. This chain links TRBV12-3 or TRBV12-4 with TRBJ1-1; 9 bases line up with TRBD1. The CDR3 is 13 amino acids. V shed 7 bases, J shed 10 bases, and the junction held 10 bases outside the gene matches.

This clone showed up just a few times. The chain carries TRBV28 and TRBJ2-1, with D perhaps matching TRBD2 (5 bases). The CDR3 sequence is 16 residues long. Trimming stripped 7 bases from V and 2 bases from J, with 18 bases between. Germline V gene sequence: CDR1 MDHEN, CDR2 SYDVKM. The CDR3 coding sequence is TGTGCCAGCATCCCAACCCTGGACGGGGCCTACAATGAGCAGTTCTTC. This encodes CASIPTLDGAYNEQFF.

The V gene is TRBV15, the J gene TRBJ2-3; 13 positions match TRBD2. V lost 3 bases to trimming and J lost 4 bases; unmatched junction nucleotides: 4. Germline V gene sequence: CDR1 LNHNV, CDR2 YYDKDF (reference sequence). This CDR3 is 16 amino acids long. In DNA, the CDR3 is TGTGCCACCAGCAGGAGGACTAGCGGGAGATCAGATACGCAGTATTTT. Amino acids: CATSRRTSGRSDTQYF.

This clone was picked up one time. J is TRBJ2-1 and V is TRBV6-2 or TRBV6-3; maybe TRBD2 (6 bases). The CDR3 runs to 15 residues. Looked up from germline, CDR1 is MNHEY and CDR2 is SVGEGT. V was clipped by 2 bases and J by 6 bases, with 14 bases between them. CDR3 bases: TGTGCCAGCAGTTACCCGGACTACCCAATCAATGAGCAGTTCTTC. Translating it yields CASSYPDYPINEQFF.

The table lists this clone with a few counts. This chain connects TRBV7-2 to TRBJ2-5, with D possibly matching TRBD2 (6 bases). Per the germline V gene, CDR1 is SGHTA and CDR2 is FQGNSA. The CDR3 extends over 16 amino acids. Trimming removed 3 bases from V and 1 base from J, with 15 bases in between. The CDR3 bases are TGTGCCAGCAGCTTTGCCAGTGGGGGGACCCAAGAGACCCAGTACTTC. Protein sequence: CASSFASGGTQETQYF. Using reference TRBV7-2 and TRBJ2-5 for the parts outside the CDR3, the full variable domain is GAGVSQSPSNKVTEKGKDVELRCDPISGHTALYWYRQSLGQGLEFLIYFQGNSAPDKSGLPSDRFSAERTGGSVSTLTIQRTQQEDSAVYLCASSFASGGTQETQYFGPGTRLLVL.

The CDR3 coding sequence is TGTGCCAGCAGTGTCGGACCCGCGGGAAATTCACCCCTCCACTTT. It translates to CASSVGPAGNSPLHF. The V call is TRBV2, the J call TRBJ1-6; D call uncertain. Trimming removed 4 bases at V and 7 bases at J, with 14 bases between. Germline V gives CDR1 SNHLY, CDR2 FYNNEI. The CDR3 has 15 residues.

This clone was picked up one time. The V and J genes are TRBV3-1 (or the pseudogene TRBV3-2) and TRBJ1-4, with 9 bases that match TRBD1. This CDR3 comprises 16 residues. Germline V gene data show CDR1 as LGHDT and CDR2 as YNNKEL (reference sequence). V dropped 5 bases and J dropped 7; count of bases not matched to a gene: 11. The chain's CDR3 is CASSSYLQGAGEKLFF. CDR3 nucleotides: TGTGCCAGCAGCTCTTATCTACAGGGGGCTGGTGAAAAACTGTTTTTT.

The genes are TRBV12-3 or TRBV12-4 and TRBJ2-7, with D unresolved. CDR3 length: 12 residues. V lost 6 bases and J lost 0, with 6 bases in between. CDR3 loop: CASSALSYEQYF. The DNA for the CDR3 is TGTGCCAGCAGCGCGCTCTCCTACGAGCAGTACTTC.

The chain couples TRBV6-6 to TRBJ1-2, with D perhaps matching TRBD1 (6 bases). This CDR3 contains 14 residues. V dropped 0 bases and J dropped 5 bases, with 10 bases sitting between them. Germline V CDR1 and CDR2: MNHNY, SVGAGI (reference sequence). The CDR3 coding sequence is TGTGCCAGCAGTTACTCGGCAGGGGTTTATGGCTACACCTTC. Translating gives CASSYSAGVYGYTF.

The genes are TRBV4-2 and TRBJ2-7; TRBD2 matches 12 bases. The V gene end was trimmed by 1 base and the J gene end by 5 bases; junction bases not matched to a gene: 12. This CDR3 is built from 18 residues. Looked up from germline, CDR1 is LGHNA and CDR2 is YNFKEQ. CDR3 DNA sequence: TGTGCCAGCAGCCAAGGGGGCCTAGCGGGAGGGCAAGGGAACGAGCAGTACTTC. It yields the protein CASSQGGLAGGQGNEQYF.

The V and J genes are TRBV4-1 and TRBJ2-1; D not resolved. The CDR3 is made up of 13 amino acids. The V end was cut by 0 bases, the J end by 9 bases, with 9 bases between. Germline CDR1 and CDR2: MGHRA and YSYEKL. CDR3 sequence reads: CASSQDNYGEQFF. The CDR3 DNA is TGCGCCAGCAGCCAAGATAACTACGGTGAGCAGTTCTTC.

This clone showed up just a few times. J is TRBJ2-2 and V is TRBV2; 12 bases match TRBD2. The CDR3 spans 15 residues. CDR1 SNHLY and CDR2 FYNNEI come from the germline V gene. V lost 7 bases, J lost 5 bases, and 5 bases stayed unmatched. The CDR3 coding sequence is TGTGCCAGCAAAATCCTAGCGGGAGGGACCGGGGAGCTGTTTTTT. Translating it yields CASKILAGGTGELFF.

The chain is built from TRBV27 and TRBJ2-7, with 9 positions matching TRBD2. Germline V CDR1 and CDR2: MNHEY, SMNVEV (reference sequence). This CDR3 has 16 residues. The V segment lost 4 bases and the J segment 5 bases; nucleotides outside the gene matches: 12. CDR3 sequence reads: CASSWAGGKWLHEQYF. CDR3 DNA: TGTGCCAGCAGTTGGGCGGGAGGGAAGTGGTTACACGAGCAGTACTTC.

The rearrangement joins TRBV5-1 to TRBJ2-3, with TRBD2 matching over 15 bases. Per the germline V gene, CDR1 is SGHRS and CDR2 is YFSETQ. CDR3 length: 18 residues. V lost 4 bases to trimming and J lost 4 bases; unmatched junction nucleotides: 10. The chain's CDR3 is CASSTGLAGGPGADTQYF. CDR3 bases: TGCGCCAGCAGCACCGGACTAGCGGGAGGGCCGGGGGCAGATACGCAGTATTTT. Full variable domain (missing parts from reference TRBV5-1 and TRBJ2-3): KAGVTQTPRYLIKTRGQQVTLSCSPISGHRSVSWYQQTPGQGLQFLFEYFSETQRNKGNFPGRFSGRQFSNSRSEMNVSTLELGDSALYLCASSTGLAGGPGADTQYFGPGTRLTVL.

This clone has only a few counts. This chain connects TRBV29-1 to TRBJ1-1, with D uncertain. The CDR3 totals 10 residues. Trimming cost V 6 bases and J 5 bases, with 7 bases left between them. The germline gives CDR1 SQVTM, CDR2 ANQGSEA. The CDR3 sequence is CSVQTTEAFF. As DNA, the CDR3 is TGCAGCGTACAGACAACTGAAGCTTTCTTT.

This rearrangement joins TRBV6-5 to TRBJ2-2; 9 bases map to TRBD1. The CDR3 is 15 amino acids. Germline loops: CDR1 MNHEY, CDR2 SVGAGI. V lost 8 bases, J lost 2 bases, and 6 bases stayed unmatched. The CDR3 here is CASAWDRANTGELFF. The CDR3 DNA sequence: TGTGCCAGCGCGTGGGACAGGGCCAACACCGGGGAGCTGTTTTTT.

The rearrangement uses TRBV5-1 and TRBJ2-7; 15 nucleotides align to TRBD2. V was pared by 4 bases and J by 5 bases, with 4 bases of the junction left unmatched. Per the germline V gene, CDR1 is SGHRS and CDR2 is YFSETQ. This CDR3 comprises 15 residues. CDR3 in DNA: TGCGCCAGCAGCACCGGACTAGCGGGAGGGAACGAGCAGTACTTC. Its protein is CASSTGLAGGNEQYF.

The chain is built from TRBV5-1 and TRBJ2-7; D is uncertain. From germline, CDR1 is SGHRS and CDR2 YFSETQ. The CDR3 has 15 amino acids. Trimming took off 4 bases at V and 1 base at J, with 15 bases between the two ends. The CDR3 protein is CASSGQTSPSYEQYF. CDR3 sequence (DNA): TGCGCCAGCAGCGGTCAGACTTCCCCTTCCTACGAGCAGTACTTC.

CDR3 DNA sequence: TGTGCCAGCAGAGGAAACCCGCCCACAGACTATGGCTACACCTTC. The encoded protein is CASRGNPPTDYGYTF. V and J are TRBV28 and TRBJ1-2; D not certain. The CDR3 consists of 15 residues. V lost 6 bases and J 3 bases, leaving 17 bases between the germline ends. CDR1 MDHEN and CDR2 SYDVKM come from the germline V gene.